These 4 T cell receptor beta chains came from one sample sequenced in a study of blood T cell repertoires in COVID-19. This table comes from immunoSEQ multiplex PCR, and its TCRdb copy is limited to in-frame clones, with some not included. The table shows 210,000 or so clones, with about 90% occurring only once. The sample was peripheral blood. These receptors originate from a woman aged 55 to 70 with acute or convalescent COVID-19.

The rearrangement links TRBV7-2 to TRBJ1-1; no firm D call. The CDR3 runs to 15 residues. The germline gives CDR1 SGHTA, CDR2 FQGNSA. The V end was cut by 1 base, the J end by 1 base, with 10 bases between. The CDR3 region has the DNA TGTGCCAGCAGCTTAGTATTTGCAGGGAACACTGAAGCTTTCTTT. The encoded protein is CASSLVFAGNTEAFF.

This chain uses TRBV19 with TRBJ1-1; 11 bases are shared with TRBD1. This CDR3 comprises 15 residues. J lost 5 bases, V lost 3 bases, and 5 bases had no gene match. CDR1 and CDR2 (germline): LNHDA, SQIVND (reference sequence). CDR3 in amino acids: CASSIRGQGGTEAFF. In DNA form, the CDR3 reads TGTGCCAGTAGTATCCGGGGACAGGGGGGTACTGAAGCTTTCTTT.

The gene calls are TRBV28 and TRBJ1-2; D possibly corresponds to TRBD1 (6 bases). This CDR3 has 14 amino acids. Germline V gene lookup returns CDR1 MDHEN and CDR2 SYDVKM. Trimming took off 2 bases at V and 0 bases at J, with 7 bases between the two ends. CDR3 sequence: CASSLQGSNYGYTF. Here the CDR3 DNA reads TGTGCCAGCAGTTTACAGGGGTCTAACTATGGCTACACCTTC.

This chain joins TRBV7-9 and TRBJ1-3; D remains ambiguous. Germline CDR1 SEHNR, CDR2 FQNEAQ (reference sequence). This CDR3 comprises 13 residues. V was trimmed by 4 bases and J by 1 base, leaving 5 bases between them. CDR3 residues: CASSSGSGNTIYF. The DNA of the CDR3 is TGTGCCAGCAGCTCGGGGTCTGGAAACACCATATATTTT.